Only a few counts were recorded for the clone carrying this T cell receptor beta chain. This entry is derived from a study of regulatory T cells in long-lasting Graves disease. Time point meaning: newly diagnosed GD, antithyroid drugs for less than 3 months. The TCR library was prepared using RNA isolated from PBMCs. American Thyroid Association guidelines defined how Graves' disease was diagnosed. Investigators prepared the TCR beta libraries by applying iRepertoire HTBI primers and Arm-PCR of CDR3 regions. MiXCR, applied by TCRdb to the multiplex PCR reads, yields one record per CDR3 protein. The sample records some 490,000 distinct CDR3 sequences, around 11% being singletons. These data were also reused for a study on T cells in Graves' hyperthyroidism and ophthalmopathy. This second study notes: Most thyroid clonotypes expanded above 0.001 were also detected in blood.

This receptor was obtained from a woman aged 30 to 39 with Graves disease. The specimen comprised peripheral blood mononuclear cells (PBMCs), sampled at new diagnosis, from a patient treated with antithyroid drugs.

The CDR3 protein is CASSQGLRASGRISSYNEQFF. As DNA, the CDR3 is TGTGCCAGCAGCCAAGGGCTCCGAGCGAGCGGGAGAATTAGCTCCTACAATGAGCAGTTCTTC. This rearrangement joins TRBV14 to TRBJ2-1; 8 bases are a match to TRBD2. The CDR3 spans 21 residues. The trim removed 1 base at V and 0 bases at J, leaving 17 bases unmatched. Germline values: CDR1 SGHDN, CDR2 FVKESK. The whole variable domain, remainder taken from reference TRBV14 and TRBJ2-1, is EAGVTQFPSHSVIEKGQTVTLRCDPISGHDNLYWYRRVMGKEIKFLLHFVKESKQDESGMPNNRFLAERTGGTYSTLKVQPAELEDSGVYFCASSQGLRASGRISSYNEQFFGPGTRLTVL.